Shown below are 20 T cell receptor beta chains from a single sample sequenced in a study of CXCR3-negative and CXCR3-positive naive CD8 T cells. Study observations and caveats: In CXCR3-positive naive cells, the TRB CDR3s were more hydrophobic than in CXCR3-negative naive cells.

UMI-labeled 5' RACE TRB cDNA libraries were prepared from the cells. TCRdb reprocessed the 5' RACE reads and keeps a single row for each CDR3 protein, giving no DNA. The sample's table shows thousands of distinct CDR3 sequences. What these receptors recognize is not known. Specimen: naive CXCR3+ CD8+ T cells from blood. Subset noted: CD45RO-CCR7+CD27+CD95- naive CD8+ T cells expressing CXCR3 (TNR3+). The source is a human donor in good health. Some clones in this sample may be carry-over from other donors' samples.

The chain is built from TRBV10-3 and TRBJ2-7; TCRdb picks TRBD2, but there is no DNA to check that call. The CDR3 spans 16 residues. Per germline, CDR1 ENHRY and CDR2 SYGVKD. This CDR3 reads CAISELAGLLSYEQYF.

J is TRBJ2-1 and V is TRBV6-5. CDR3 size: 13 residues. Germline V gene lookup returns CDR1 MNHEY and CDR2 SVGAGI. The CDR3 protein is CASSYSFGNEQFF.

Frequency places this clonotype as medium-sized. This sequence joins TRBV28 and TRBJ2-1. From germline, CDR1 is MDHEN and CDR2 SYDVKM. The CDR3 is 13 residues long. This CDR3 is CASKDSYYNEQFF.

This chain joins TRBV28 and TRBJ1-1; TCRdb lists TRBD1, though no DNA is available to test this call. The germline V gene has CDR1 MDHEN and CDR2 SYDVKM. This CDR3 comprises 14 residues. The CDR3 loop is CASSFRDKTTEAFF.

Measured by frequency, this clonotype is medium-sized (0.01 to 0.1%). The CDR3 reads CASSSDRDSYNEQFF. The V call is TRBV5-5, the J call TRBJ2-1; without DNA, the TCRdb call of TRBD1 cannot be checked. Germline-derived CDR1 and CDR2 are SGHKS and YYEKEE (reference sequence). This CDR3 comprises 15 residues.

The V and J genes are TRBV27 and TRBJ1-2. The V gene's germline CDR1 is MNHEY and CDR2 SMNVEV (reference sequence). The CDR3 runs 13 residues. CDR3: CASSPVGLEGYTF.

This rearrangement joins TRBV7-2 to TRBJ2-3; TCRdb's D gene call, TRBD1, goes unchecked for lack of DNA. The CDR3 has 14 residues. Germline V gene lookup returns CDR1 SGHTA and CDR2 FQGNSA. The CDR3 spells CASSALGPTDTQYF.

The chain recombines TRBV29-1 with TRBJ2-1; with no DNA, the TCRdb D assignment of TRBD1 cannot be verified. The length of the CDR3 is 16 residues. Germline-derived CDR1 and CDR2 are SQVTM and ANQGSEA. CDR3 in amino acids: CSVEMASGRLYNEQFF.

This rearrangement joins TRBV7-8 to TRBJ1-5; TCRdb picks TRBD1, but there is no DNA to check that call. Germline CDR1 SGHVS, CDR2 FQNEAQ. The CDR3 covers 17 residues. The CDR3 sequence: CASSLVLGDISNQPQHF.

The J gene is TRBJ1-4, the V gene TRBV15; with no DNA, the TCRdb D assignment of TRBD1 cannot be verified. The CDR3 contains 13 residues. Germline V gives CDR1 LNHNV, CDR2 YYDKDF (reference sequence). CDR3 sequence: CATSTRGGTALFF.

According to its frequency, this clonotype is medium-sized (0.01 to 0.1%). The rearrangement uses TRBV12-3 or TRBV12-4 and TRBJ2-1; without DNA, the TCRdb call of TRBD1 cannot be checked. The CDR3 totals 12 residues. CDR3 sequence: CASTTDSHEQFF.

Its frequency marks this clonotype as medium-sized (0.01 to 0.1%). The rearrangement links TRBV7-9 to TRBJ1-1; TCRdb names TRBD1, which stays unverified in the absence of DNA. CDR3 length: 12 residues. Looked up from germline, CDR1 is SEHNR and CDR2 is FQNEAQ (reference sequence). The chain's CDR3 is CASSRSLFDPFF.

The V and J genes are TRBV27 and TRBJ2-7; TCRdb gives TRBD1 as the D gene, but with no DNA this cannot be confirmed. The length of the CDR3 is 15 residues. Germline V gene lookup returns CDR1 MNHEY and CDR2 SMNVEV (reference sequence). The CDR3 loop is CASSLWGPSSYEQYF.

This clonotype ranks as medium-sized (0.01 to 0.1%) in terms of frequency. The CDR3 is CASSTSGQGVLTEAFF. The rearrangement joins TRBV5-1 to TRBJ1-1; TCRdb's D gene call, TRBD1, goes unchecked for lack of DNA. The CDR3 runs to 16 residues. Germline-derived CDR1 and CDR2 are SGHRS and YFSETQ.

The chain carries TRBV5-8 and TRBJ2-2; TCRdb calls TRBD1, which cannot be checked without DNA. Germline lookup yields CDR1 SGHTS and CDR2 YDEGEE. The CDR3 has 16 residues. This CDR3 reads CASTTDREENTGELFF.

The chain has TRBV7-9 and TRBJ1-1; absent DNA, TCRdb's TRBD1 call cannot be checked. This CDR3 is 16 amino acids long. In germline, CDR1 is SEHNR, CDR2 FQNEAQ (reference sequence). The CDR3 is CASSADDRGYYTEAFF.

This clonotype shows up as medium-sized by frequency. V is TRBV27 and J is TRBJ2-7. The CDR3 sequence is 14 residues long. From germline, CDR1 is MNHEY and CDR2 SMNVEV (reference sequence). The CDR3 reads CASSLSADSYEQYF.

The chain has TRBV21-1 and TRBJ2-6. TRBV21-1 is marked as a pseudogene. The CDR3 has 14 amino acids. The CDR3 sequence: CASSRRYQSRVLTF.

The chain couples TRBV25-1 to TRBJ1-2; TCRdb reports TRBD1, a call that lacks DNA to check it against. Per germline, CDR1 MGHDK and CDR2 SYGVNS. The CDR3 sequence is 14 residues long. The CDR3 is CASSLGTGAYGYTF.

This clonotype ranks as medium-sized in terms of frequency. The genes are TRBV12-3 or TRBV12-4 and TRBJ2-2. The CDR3 contains 16 residues. CDR3 region: CASSLAAKHNTGELFF.